This record covers a single T cell receptor beta chain. Its antigen remains unidentified. No qualities accompany the bases; no much larger clone lies one base away. These data belong to a study of blood T cell repertoires in COVID-19 (dated by TCRdb to between 2020 and 2021). Regarding the study in general: The collaborator samples originated in the United States, Italy and Spain and spanned the acute and convalescent phases of COVID-19. A freely available public database, intended as a resource for researchers studying the immune response to SARS-CoV-2, is where the repertoires were released. The prospective study material was composed of cDNA or gDNA derived from T cells, B-cell-depleted T cells, or PBMCs. Where HLA class I and class II types were available, the types were taken from metadata supplied by the sample provider, not from assay-based typing. Subjects who had been exposed to COVID-19, were actively infected with it, or had recovered from it provided the deeply sampled blood TCRbeta repertoires that made up the dataset. Samples came from the ongoing ImmuneRACE study (first 160 participants) plus 1,254 subjects from 6 global collaborators. Nearly every sample came with metadata listing a de-identified subject ID, COVID-19 status, age in years and sex. What the study reported, not specific to this receptor: Clinical and demographic metadata were provided uncurated, with the amount varying by source and participant.

The CDR3 covers 16 residues, taking in both the cysteine and the phenylalanine. The kept DNA is CDR3 alone, 48 bases in frame from the first base. V loses 0 bases of germline sequence and J loses 2 bases, and the interval between the two ends is 11 bases. Taken from the germline V gene, the CDR1 and CDR2 loops are MGHRA and YSYEKL. TCRbeta CDR3 regions were amplified from genomic DNA by means of the immunoSEQ Assay, a bias-controlled multiplex PCR. Processing in the source paper ran as follows. Nucleated cell counts per sample were estimated from amplification of reference gene primers within the assay. To quantify the absolute abundance of each unique TCRbeta CDR3 rearrangement, sequence reads were collapsed and filtered. For each sample, productive Simpson clonality was calculated by taking the square root of Simpson's diversity index across productive rearrangements. This is the immuneACCESS table as TCRdb keeps it, with only in-frame sequences that have V and J called. A part of the clones is gone; compared with another copy, unresolved V genes explain less than half, and the rest is unexplained. The D gene and trimming were derived from the DNA, and the V and J assignments and clone size from that table. The table for this sample lists 90,000 to 120,000 clones; about three quarters of them were counted only once. Around 4.4% of the sample is held by the ten biggest clonotypes.

Collaborating institutions collected whole blood in K2EDTA tubes following their own protocols. For TCRbeta analysis, collaborator samples were shipped as frozen whole blood, as isolated PBMCs, or as DNA extracted from either sample type. The specimen was peripheral blood. The clonotype originates from a man in his 70s with acute or convalescent COVID-19. The chain is assembled from TRBV4-1 and TRBJ1-5; TRBD1 could be the D gene, as 5 bases match. The DNA sequence is given as TGCGCCAGCAGCCAAGAATGGCAGGGCCGCAATCAGCCCCAGCATTTT. Translated, it gives CASSQEWQGRNQPQHF.